This section outlines one T cell receptor (beta chain) sequence together with its context. The data were produced by immunoSEQ multiplex PCR, yet TCRdb's version contains in-frame clones alone and is incomplete. This sample yields about 84,000 clones, of which approximately 97% are seen a single time; less than 0.2% belongs to the top ten. Germline assignment: CDR1 SGHRS and CDR2 YFSETQ. The CDR3 covers 16 residues. With 0 bases removed from V and 6 bases from J, the gap between germline ends came to 16 bases. The source of the sample is a study of technical replicates of blood from several donors. The sequence was collected from a human donor in good health. The sequenced sample consisted of T cells isolated from PBMCs. This chain uses TRBV5-1 with TRBJ2-1; D may be TRBD2 (6 bases). Here the CDR3 DNA reads TGCGCCAGCAGCTTGGCACCGGGAGCTGCTACCAATGAGCAGTTCTTC. This gives the protein CASSLAPGAATNEQFF.